These T cell receptor beta chains were read from a single sample in a study of blood T cell repertoires in COVID-19. The table came from immunoSEQ multiplex PCR; TCRdb's copy has only in-frame clones and leaves some out. Seen here are 150,000 to 200,000 clones, roughly 81% observed once, and the top ten hold about 12%. Sequences were obtained from peripheral blood. The source is an elderly woman with COVID-19, enrolled during active disease. The CDR3 runs from the conserved cysteine through the conserved F or W. A D gene is named only where the DNA matches it firmly. Clone size is shown for a subset of rows, as once, few, many or a class of expanded clone.

cdr3_aa: CASSVGSGQEYEQYF
cdr3_nt: TGTGCCAGCAGCGTGGGCTCGGGACAGGAATACGAGCAGTACTTC
clone_size: .
v_call: TRBV5-4
j_call: TRBJ2-7
d_call: TRBD1

cdr3_aa: CASSARRRDNQPQHF
cdr3_nt: TGTGCCAGCAGTGCACGACGGAGGGACAATCAGCCCCAGCATTTT
clone_size: .
v_call: TRBV2
j_call: TRBJ1-5
d_call: .

cdr3_aa: CASSPRTDREETQYF
cdr3_nt: TGTGCCAGCTCACCAAGGACGGACAGAGAAGAGACCCAGTACTTC
clone_size: .
v_call: TRBV18
j_call: TRBJ2-5
d_call: .

cdr3_aa: CASSASGRGGYTF
cdr3_nt: TGTGCCAGCAGCGCTTCCGGCAGGGGGGGCTACACCTTC
clone_size: few
v_call: TRBV9
j_call: TRBJ1-2
d_call: TRBD1

cdr3_aa: CASSYRDSSYNEQFF
cdr3_nt: TGTGCCAGCAGTTACCGGGACAGCTCCTACAATGAGCAGTTCTTC
clone_size: .
v_call: TRBV6-5
j_call: TRBJ2-1
d_call: TRBD1

cdr3_aa: CASSGGTGEAGNQPQHF
cdr3_nt: TGTGCCAGCAGCGGGGGGACAGGGGAGGCGGGCAATCAGCCCCAGCATTTT
clone_size: .
v_call: TRBV3-1/TRBV3-2
j_call: TRBJ1-5
d_call: TRBD1

cdr3_aa: CASSQRQVTNYGYTF
cdr3_nt: TGCGCCAGCAGCCAGAGACAGGTCACTAACTATGGCTACACCTTC
clone_size: .
v_call: TRBV4-1
j_call: TRBJ1-2
d_call: .

cdr3_aa: CASSFWSETQYF
cdr3_nt: TGTGCCAGCAGCTTCTGGAGCGAGACCCAGTACTTC
clone_size: .
v_call: TRBV5-8
j_call: TRBJ2-5
d_call: .

cdr3_aa: CASSPGTELWEQYF
cdr3_nt: TGTGCCAGCAGTCCCGGGACAGAGCTTTGGGAGCAGTACTTC
clone_size: .
v_call: TRBV5-5
j_call: TRBJ2-7
d_call: TRBD1

cdr3_aa: CASSLGTGNTEAFF
cdr3_nt: TGCGCCAGCAGCTTGGGGACAGGAAACACTGAAGCTTTCTTT
clone_size: .
v_call: TRBV5-1
j_call: TRBJ1-1
d_call: TRBD1

cdr3_aa: CASSLLSGQAFYEQYF
cdr3_nt: TGTGCCAGCAGTTTATTATCCGGACAGGCATTCTACGAGCAGTACTTC
clone_size: .
v_call: TRBV28
j_call: TRBJ2-7
d_call: TRBD1

cdr3_aa: CSVEDTTRGGYGYTF
cdr3_nt: TGCAGCGTTGAAGATACAACCAGGGGCGGCTATGGCTACACCTTC
clone_size: .
v_call: TRBV29-1
j_call: TRBJ1-2
d_call: .

cdr3_aa: CASTPRGPTYGYTF
cdr3_nt: TGTGCCAGCACTCCCAGGGGACCCACTTATGGCTACACCTTC
clone_size: few
v_call: TRBV13
j_call: TRBJ1-2
d_call: .

cdr3_aa: CATSDPGTEETQYF
cdr3_nt: TGTGCCACCAGTGATCCCGGGACAGAAGAGACCCAGTACTTC
clone_size: .
v_call: TRBV24-1
j_call: TRBJ2-5
d_call: TRBD1

cdr3_aa: CASSQDSGVFEQFF
cdr3_nt: TGCGCCAGCAGCCAAGATAGTGGAGTCTTCGAGCAGTTCTTC
clone_size: once
v_call: TRBV4-1
j_call: TRBJ2-1
d_call: .

cdr3_aa: CASSVRKSSYNEQFF
cdr3_nt: TGTGCCAGCAGCGTCCGCAAGAGCTCCTACAATGAGCAGTTCTTC
clone_size: few
v_call: TRBV9
j_call: TRBJ2-1
d_call: .

cdr3_aa: CASSWRQSMNTEAFF
cdr3_nt: TGTGCCAGCAGCTGGAGGCAGAGCATGAACACTGAAGCTTTCTTT
clone_size: few
v_call: TRBV5-6
j_call: TRBJ1-1
d_call: .

cdr3_aa: CASSEMSHSGSNEQFF
cdr3_nt: TGTGCCAGCAGTGAGATGAGCCATAGCGGGTCCAATGAGCAGTTCTTC
clone_size: few
v_call: TRBV6-1
j_call: TRBJ2-1
d_call: TRBD2

cdr3_aa: CAISESRAGLDTQYF
cdr3_nt: TGTGCCATCAGTGAGTCGCGAGCGGGATTGGATACGCAGTATTTT
clone_size: once
v_call: TRBV10-3
j_call: TRBJ2-3
d_call: TRBD2

cdr3_aa: CASSVTGFYEQYF
cdr3_nt: TGTGCCAGCAGTGTTACGGGGTTCTACGAGCAGTACTTC
clone_size: few
v_call: TRBV25-1
j_call: TRBJ2-7
d_call: .

cdr3_aa: CASSDRVNEQFF
cdr3_nt: TGTGCCAGCAGCGACAGGGTTAATGAGCAGTTCTTC
clone_size: .
v_call: TRBV5-8
j_call: TRBJ2-1
d_call: TRBD1

cdr3_aa: CASSAPGDGNEQFF
cdr3_nt: TGTGCCAGCAGCGCCCCCGGGGATGGCAATGAGCAGTTCTTC
clone_size: .
v_call: TRBV9
j_call: TRBJ2-1
d_call: .

cdr3_aa: CASSLDRILSGNTIYF
cdr3_nt: TGCGCCAGCAGCTTGGACAGAATCCTCTCTGGAAACACCATATATTTT
clone_size: .
v_call: TRBV5-1
j_call: TRBJ1-3
d_call: .

cdr3_aa: CASSLGTGDEQYF
cdr3_nt: TGTGCCAGCAGCTTAGGGACCGGGGACGAGCAGTACTTC
clone_size: few
v_call: TRBV13
j_call: TRBJ2-7
d_call: .

cdr3_aa: CASSEQGWEKLFF
cdr3_nt: TGTGCCAGCAGCGAGCAGGGTTGGGAAAAACTGTTTTTT
clone_size: few
v_call: TRBV7-2
j_call: TRBJ1-4
d_call: .

cdr3_aa: CASSLVGQGYRETQYF
cdr3_nt: TGTGCCAGCAGCTTAGTAGGACAGGGGTACCGAGAGACCCAGTACTTC
clone_size: .
v_call: TRBV5-5
j_call: TRBJ2-5
d_call: TRBD1

cdr3_aa: CASSFGTGIDKLFF
cdr3_nt: TGTGCCAGCAGCTTCGGGACAGGGATCGACAAACTGTTTTTT
clone_size: .
v_call: TRBV3-1/TRBV3-2
j_call: TRBJ1-4
d_call: TRBD1

cdr3_aa: CASRSTGLGTDTQYF
cdr3_nt: TGTGCCAGCAGAAGTACGGGACTAGGTACAGATACGCAGTATTTT
clone_size: .
v_call: TRBV2
j_call: TRBJ2-3
d_call: TRBD2

cdr3_aa: CASSASHAGAIYEQYF
cdr3_nt: TGTGCCAGCTCAGCTTCTCACGCGGGTGCCATTTACGAGCAGTACTTC
clone_size: .
v_call: TRBV18
j_call: TRBJ2-7
d_call: .

cdr3_aa: CASSLGYRGTDTQYF
cdr3_nt: TGCGCCAGCAGCTTGGGTTATCGAGGCACAGATACGCAGTATTTT
clone_size: .
v_call: TRBV5-1
j_call: TRBJ2-3
d_call: .

cdr3_aa: CASSRGQRSPQETQYF
cdr3_nt: TGCGCCAGCAGCCGCGGCCAGCGGAGCCCCCAGGAGACCCAGTACTTC
clone_size: few
v_call: TRBV4-1
j_call: TRBJ2-5
d_call: .

cdr3_aa: CASSLDPAGGSSYNEQFF
cdr3_nt: TGCGCCAGCAGCTTGGATCCAGCGGGGGGGAGCTCCTACAATGAGCAGTTCTTC
clone_size: .
v_call: TRBV5-1
j_call: TRBJ2-1
d_call: TRBD2

cdr3_aa: CASSSSLAGGIHTQYF
cdr3_nt: TGTGCCAGCAGCTCCTCACTAGCGGGAGGGATTCATACGCAGTATTTT
clone_size: .
v_call: TRBV7-2
j_call: TRBJ2-3
d_call: TRBD2

cdr3_aa: CASSRDTDTQYF
cdr3_nt: TGTGCCAGCAGTCGGGACACAGATACGCAGTATTTT
clone_size: few
v_call: TRBV12-3/TRBV12-4
j_call: TRBJ2-3
d_call: .

cdr3_aa: CASSYRGSGELFF
cdr3_nt: TGTGCCAGCAGTTACCGGGGTTCCGGGGAGCTGTTTTTT
clone_size: .
v_call: TRBV6-2/TRBV6-3
j_call: TRBJ2-2
d_call: .

cdr3_aa: CASSQDWHPQETQYF
cdr3_nt: TGTGCCAGCAGCCAAGATTGGCACCCCCAAGAGACCCAGTACTTC
clone_size: .
v_call: TRBV4-2
j_call: TRBJ2-5
d_call: .

cdr3_aa: CASSVGTSGEETQYF
cdr3_nt: TGTGCCAGCAGCGTAGGGACTAGCGGGGAAGAGACCCAGTACTTC
clone_size: .
v_call: TRBV9
j_call: TRBJ2-5
d_call: TRBD2